Shown below are 12 T cell receptor beta chains from a single sample sequenced in a study of blood T cells in healthy people across ages. A J-beta primer mix and a sample-barcoded 5' primer were used in a second PCR of roughly 7 to 12 cycles. One entry per CDR3 protein, called by TCRdb with MiXCR from the 5' RACE reads. The sample includes just under 750,000 distinct CDR3 sequences, around a fifth of them seen just once. Sequenced material: blood. The origin of the receptors is an older man in good health.

This chain joins TRBV12-3 or TRBV12-4 and TRBJ1-1; maybe TRBD1 (5 bases). Trimming pared 3 bases from V and 2 bases from J, leaving 10 bases between. The CDR3 consists of 14 residues. CDR3 amino acids: CASSFRRTNTEAFF. CDR3 sequence (DNA): TGTGCCAGCAGTTTTAGGCGGACAAACACTGAAGCTTTCTTT.

The sample holds a few counts of this clonotype. This rearrangement joins TRBV6-1 to TRBJ1-2; D is perhaps TRBD1 (5 bases). Trimming shortened V by 4 bases and J by 3 bases, and 9 bases separated the two germline ends. Germline V CDR1 and CDR2: MNHNS, SASEGT. This CDR3 spans 13 amino acids. CDR3: CASSVTADYGYTF. Written as DNA, the CDR3 is TGTGCCAGCAGTGTGACAGCGGACTATGGCTACACCTTC.

This clonotype was counted ten times or more. The genes are TRBV9 and TRBJ2-3, with D maybe TRBD1 (5 bases). Trimming stripped 1 base from V and 1 base from J, with 10 bases between. CDR3 length equals 15 residues. CDR1 and CDR2 from the germline V gene are SGDLS and YYNGEE. CDR3 in DNA: TGTGCCAGCAGCGTATTGGGGCAGCGCACAGATACGCAGTATTTT. It translates to CASSVLGQRTDTQYF.

This clonotype was observed many times. V gene TRBV3-1 combines with J gene TRBJ2-1; no reliable D call. This CDR3 has 15 amino acids. CDR1 and CDR2 (germline): LGHDT, YNNKEL (reference sequence). Trimming removed 0 bases at V and 7 bases at J, with 13 bases between. As DNA, the CDR3 is TGTGCCAGCAGCCAAGACAGTAAGACGATTAATGAGCAGTTCTTC. Translation gives CASSQDSKTINEQFF.

The gene calls are TRBV7-9 and TRBJ1-1, with 9 bases lining up with TRBD1. This CDR3 is built from 14 residues. Trimming removed 5 bases from V and 4 bases from J; junction bases left unmatched: 5. Germline CDR1 is SEHNR and CDR2 is FQNEAQ (reference sequence). CDR3 in amino acids: CASSKQGAVTEAFF. As DNA, the CDR3 is TGTGCCAGCAGCAAACAGGGGGCGGTCACTGAAGCTTTCTTT.

The V gene is TRBV7-9, the J gene TRBJ2-7, with D possibly being TRBD1 or TRBD2 (5 bases each). Trimming removed 5 bases at V and 0 bases at J, with 17 bases between. The CDR3 is 16 amino acids. Germline V lookup: CDR1 SEHNR, CDR2 FQNEAQ (reference sequence). CDR3 loop: CASSQQSWGSSYEQYV. The CDR3 bases are TGTGCCAGCAGCCAGCAATCCTGGGGGAGCTCCTACGAGCAGTACGTC.

The rearrangement uses TRBV28 and TRBJ1-5, with 7 positions matching TRBD1. The CDR3 contains 13 residues. V lost 6 bases to trimming and J lost 11 bases; unmatched junction nucleotides: 10. Germline CDR1 and CDR2: MDHEN and SYDVKM. CDR3 nucleotide sequence: TGTGCCAGCAGGACAGGGTTTATTGGGTCCCAGCATTTT. It is translated as CASRTGFIGSQHF.

The table lists this clonotype with a few counts. The junction departs from germline at one end; a sequencing error may be responsible. The rearrangement uses TRBV4-1 and TRBJ2-1; 10 nucleotides line up with TRBD1. Germline lookup yields CDR1 MGHRA and CDR2 YSYEKL. The CDR3 length is 17 residues. The chain's CDR3 is CASSQGLGTGVYDEQFF. The CDR3 coding sequence is TGCGCCAGCAGCCAAGGGCTAGGGACAGGGGTCTACGATGAGCAGTTCTTC.

The V and J genes are TRBV6-6 and TRBJ2-1, with D unresolved. Germline values: CDR1 MNHNY, CDR2 SVGAGI (reference sequence). The germline V and J ends were trimmed by 10 bases and 10 bases, with 14 bases remaining between them. The CDR3 totals 11 residues. CDR3 DNA sequence: TGTGCCACCGTAGGGTCCCCCGAGCAGTTCTTC. Its protein is CATVGSPEQFF.

The chain recombines TRBV7-2 with TRBJ1-5, with D maybe TRBD1 (5 bases). From germline, CDR1 is SGHTA and CDR2 FQGNSA. This CDR3 spans 14 amino acids. Between the trimmed V and J ends, which lost 0 bases and 9 bases, there was a span of 12 bases. The CDR3 here is CASSLAPGQGPQHF. In DNA form, the CDR3 reads TGTGCCAGCAGCTTAGCGCCGGGTCAGGGGCCCCAGCATTTT. The full variable domain, with the rest looked up from reference TRBV7-2 and TRBJ1-5, is GAGVSQSPSNKVTEKGKDVELRCDPISGHTALYWYRQSLGQGLEFLIYFQGNSAPDKSGLPSDRFSAERTGGSVSTLTIQRTQQEDSAVYLCASSLAPGQGPQHFGDGTRLSIL.

V and J are TRBV28 and TRBJ1-2, with D perhaps matching TRBD1 (6 bases). Germline V gives CDR1 MDHEN, CDR2 SYDVKM. CDR3 length: 13 residues. The germline V and J ends were trimmed by 9 bases and 7 bases, with 18 bases remaining between them. CDR3 residues: CASRRGGGSGYTF. The CDR3 nucleotides read TGTGCCAGTCGACGAGGGGGAGGCTCTGGCTACACCTTC.

This clonotype was counted between two and nine times. This chain links TRBV5-1 with TRBJ1-1; 9 nucleotides align to TRBD1. This CDR3 region has 16 residues. Germline CDR1 reads SGHRS; CDR2 reads YFSETQ. The trim removed 5 bases at V and 3 bases at J, leaving 11 bases unmatched. CDR3 sequence (DNA): TGCGCCAGCAGAATTCCCCGGGACAGGGACGACACTGAAGCTTTCTTT. This codes for CASRIPRDRDDTEAFF.